This T cell receptor (beta chain) was captured by sequencing in a study of tumor-infiltrating lymphocytes in primary liver carcinoma. Study at large: Both sexes were represented among patients, who were 30 to 69 years old.

The approximately 17-34 mg bulk tissue piece was not sorted before simultaneous RNA and DNA extraction. Primary liver carcinomas in the patients were surgically resected. CDR3 length equals 14 residues. Germline V CDR1 and CDR2: WSHSY, SAAADI. Concerning this clonotype itself: Antigen: not known. Sequence at one end of the junction differs from germline and may be a read error.

General study findings and limits: Top-250-clone fractions were significantly higher in tumors than in blood (p = 0.039).

A constant-region primer primed TCR beta cDNA synthesis from roughly 520 ng of total RNA. A slightly modified ARM-PCR protocol with three nested multiplex PCR rounds produced these TCR beta libraries. Running about 11 cycles apiece, the first two PCR rounds relied on TRBV1-TRBV30 forward primers together with a C-beta reverse primer. TCRdb reprocessed the multiplex PCR reads with MiXCR, giving one entry per CDR3 protein. The table has roughly 200,000 distinct CDR3 sequences, about 85% seen once. The rearrangement uses TRBV10-2 and TRBJ2-5; D ambiguous. This clonotype originated in a man aged 40-49 years with primary liver carcinoma and hepatitis B virus infection. Sequencing was performed on tumor tissue from primary liver carcinoma. For the CDR3, the DNA is TGCGCCAGCACTGGTAGTTCCAGACAAGATACCCAGTACTTC. The encoded protein is CASTGSSRQDTQYF.